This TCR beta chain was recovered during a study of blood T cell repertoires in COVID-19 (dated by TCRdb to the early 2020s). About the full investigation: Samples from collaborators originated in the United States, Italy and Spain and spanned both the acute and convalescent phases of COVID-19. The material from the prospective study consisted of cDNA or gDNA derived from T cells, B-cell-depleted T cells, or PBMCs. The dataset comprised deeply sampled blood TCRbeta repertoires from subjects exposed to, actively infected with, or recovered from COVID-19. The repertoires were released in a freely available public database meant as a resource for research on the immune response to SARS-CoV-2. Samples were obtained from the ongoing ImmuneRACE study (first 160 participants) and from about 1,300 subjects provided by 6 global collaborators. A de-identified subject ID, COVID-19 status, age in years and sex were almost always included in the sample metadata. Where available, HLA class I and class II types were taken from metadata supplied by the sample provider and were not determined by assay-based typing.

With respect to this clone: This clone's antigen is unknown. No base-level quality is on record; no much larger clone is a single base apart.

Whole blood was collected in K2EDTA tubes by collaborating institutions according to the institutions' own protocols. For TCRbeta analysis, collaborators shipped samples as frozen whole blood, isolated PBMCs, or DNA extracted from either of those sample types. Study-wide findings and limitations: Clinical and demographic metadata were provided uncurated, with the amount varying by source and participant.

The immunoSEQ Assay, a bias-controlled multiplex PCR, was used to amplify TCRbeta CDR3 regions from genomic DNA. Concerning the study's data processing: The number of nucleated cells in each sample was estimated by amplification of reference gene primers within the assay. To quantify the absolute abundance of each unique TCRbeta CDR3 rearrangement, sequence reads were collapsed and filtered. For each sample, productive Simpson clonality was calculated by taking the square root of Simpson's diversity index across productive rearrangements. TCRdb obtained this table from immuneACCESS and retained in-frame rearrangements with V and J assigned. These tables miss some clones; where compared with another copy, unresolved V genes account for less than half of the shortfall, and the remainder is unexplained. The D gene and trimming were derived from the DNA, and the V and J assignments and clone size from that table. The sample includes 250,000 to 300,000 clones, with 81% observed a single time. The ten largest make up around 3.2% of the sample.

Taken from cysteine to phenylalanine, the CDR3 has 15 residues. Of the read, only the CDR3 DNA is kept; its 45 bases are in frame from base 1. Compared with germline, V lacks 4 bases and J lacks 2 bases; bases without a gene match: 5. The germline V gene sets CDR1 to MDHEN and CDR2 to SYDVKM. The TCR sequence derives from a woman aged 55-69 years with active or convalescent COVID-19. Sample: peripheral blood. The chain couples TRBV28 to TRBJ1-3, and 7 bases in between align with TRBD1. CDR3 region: CASSSIRGTGNTIYF. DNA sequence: TGTGCCAGCAGTTCGATCAGGGGGACTGGAAACACCATATATTTT.